A single sample gave rise to the 29 T cell receptor beta chains below, sequenced in a study of shared clonotypes between healthy human individuals. Clones were sequenced by immunoSEQ multiplex PCR, and TCRdb holds only the in-frame ones, with some missing. The sample has over 400,000 clones; around four fifths are singletons. The specimen sequenced was PBMCs. The receptors stem from a woman between 35 and 50 years old in good health. Some clones in this sample may be carry-over from other donors' samples.

This clone was counted at least ten times. The genes are TRBV14 and TRBJ2-1; D gene unclear. CDR3 length: 14 residues. Germline-derived CDR1 and CDR2 are SGHDN and FVKESK. Between the trimmed V and J ends, which lost 1 base and 0 bases, there was a span of 4 bases. CDR3 loop: CASSQVLSYNEQFF. The DNA of the CDR3 is TGTGCCAGCAGCCAAGTGCTCTCCTACAATGAGCAGTTCTTC.

V is TRBV15 and J is TRBJ1-3, with 9 nucleotides matching TRBD1. In germline, CDR1 is LNHNV, CDR2 YYDKDF (reference sequence). After removal of 5 bases from V and 5 bases from J, the junction contained 4 bases not matched to a gene. CDR3 length equals 14 residues. The CDR3 coding sequence is TGTGCCACCAGCGTGGACAGGGGCAGAAACACCATATATTTT. Translating gives CATSVDRGRNTIYF. The whole variable domain, filled in from reference TRBV15 and TRBJ1-3, reads DAMVIQNPRYQVTQFGKPVTLSCSQTLNHNVMYWYQQKSSQAPKLLFHYYDKDFNNEADTPDNFQSRRPNTSFCFLDIRSPGLGDTAMYLCATSVDRGRNTIYFGEGSWLTVV.

The rearrangement uses TRBV28 and TRBJ2-5; 8 nucleotides line up with TRBD2. Germline V gene data show CDR1 as MDHEN and CDR2 as SYDVKM. The V gene end was trimmed by 6 bases and the J gene end by 2 bases; junction bases not matched to a gene: 8. There are 15 residues in the CDR3. In nucleotides, the CDR3 is TGTGCCAGCAGGAGTCCCTCTAGCGGGCAAGAGACCCAGTACTTC. Translated: CASRSPSSGQETQYF.

A word on this clone: A much larger clone sits a single nucleotide away, making a read error possible. The rearrangement uses TRBV7-8 and TRBJ2-7; a weak D match, TRBD1 (5 bases). CDR1 and CDR2 (germline): SGHVS, FQNEAQ. The V and J ends lost 1 base and 5 bases respectively, with 9 bases between them. The CDR3 sequence is 13 residues long. In DNA, the CDR3 is TGTGCCAGCAGCTTAGATAGGGGCCACGAGCAGTACTTC. Amino acids: CASSLDRGHEQYF.

Comment on this clone: Compared with germline, one end of the junction differs, possibly owing to a read error. The V and J genes are TRBV7-6 and TRBJ2-1; maybe TRBD2 (5 bases). The CDR3 loop spans 13 amino acids. The germline V gene encodes CDR1 SGHVS and CDR2 FNYEAQ. The CDR3 spells CASSLSSYNERFF. The CDR3 DNA reads TGTGCCAGCAGCTTATCTAGCTACAATGAGCGGTTCTTC.

The chain has TRBV10-3 and TRBJ1-1, with D tentatively TRBD1 (5 bases). This CDR3 is 14 amino acids long. The germline gives CDR1 ENHRY, CDR2 SYGVKD. Trimming removed 7 bases from V and 2 bases from J, with 14 bases in between. Here the CDR3 DNA reads TGTGCCATCACCCTTGACAGATTTAACACTGAAGCTTTCTTT. Translating it yields CAITLDRFNTEAFF.

The chain couples TRBV2 to TRBJ2-7; D may be TRBD2 (6 bases). V lost 5 bases and J lost 2, with 13 bases in between. The CDR3 consists of 14 residues. CDR1 is SNHLY and CDR2 is FYNNEI in the germline V gene. CDR3 residues: CASSKGGTAYEQYF. The CDR3 nucleotides are TGTGCCAGCAGTAAGGGCGGGACTGCCTACGAGCAGTACTTC.

The chain joins TRBV5-4 to TRBJ1-6; no definite D call. V lost 7 bases, J lost 13 bases, and 6 bases lay in between. Germline values: CDR1 SGHNT, CDR2 YYREEE (reference sequence). This CDR3 contains 9 residues. CDR3 DNA: TGTGCCAGCGGCGTGCCCCTCCACTTT. This gives the protein CASGVPLHF. The complete variable domain, with remaining parts taken from reference TRBV5-4 and TRBJ1-6, reads ETGVTQSPTHLIKTRGQQVTLRCSSQSGHNTVSWYQQALGQGPQFIFQYYREEENGRGNFPPRFSGLQFPNYSSELNVNALELDDSALYLCASGVPLHFGNGTRLTVT.

This clone was seen at least ten times. The V gene is TRBV28, the J gene TRBJ1-5, with D perhaps matching TRBD1 (6 bases). V lost 4 bases, J lost 5 bases, and 9 bases lay in between. The CDR3 is made up of 13 amino acids. Germline assignment: CDR1 MDHEN and CDR2 SYDVKM. The chain's CDR3 is CASSWTEDQPQHF. Written as DNA, the CDR3 is TGTGCCAGCAGTTGGACAGAGGATCAGCCCCAGCATTTT.

The chain uses TRBV28 and TRBJ2-1; no reliable D call. Germline CDR1 MDHEN, CDR2 SYDVKM. The CDR3 extends over 12 amino acids. Trimming removed 3 bases from V and 2 bases from J, with 2 bases in between. The CDR3 DNA sequence: TGTGCCAGCAGTTTTGCCTACAATGAGCAGTTCTTC. Its translation: CASSFAYNEQFF.

The chain is built from TRBV14 and TRBJ1-5, with D unresolved. This CDR3 has 12 residues. Trimming shortened V by 4 bases and J by 4 bases, and 5 bases separated the two germline ends. The germline V gene has CDR1 SGHDN and CDR2 FVKESK. CDR3 amino acids: CASSLGNQPQHF. Written as DNA, the CDR3 is TGTGCCAGCAGCCTCGGTAATCAGCCCCAGCATTTT.

The J gene is TRBJ2-3, the V gene TRBV10-3; D tentatively reads TRBD1 or TRBD2 (5 bases each). Trimming shortened V by 0 bases and J by 3 bases, and 7 bases separated the two germline ends. This CDR3 contains 14 residues. The germline gives CDR1 ENHRY, CDR2 SYGVKD. The DNA for the CDR3 is TGTGCCATCAGTGAGTCTGGGGGAACAGATACGCAGTATTTT. Amino acid sequence: CAISESGGTDTQYF.

The sample holds a few counts of this clone. The J gene is TRBJ1-4, the V gene TRBV27; D not resolved. The CDR3 has 13 residues. V was trimmed by 1 base and J by 11 bases, leaving 11 bases between them. From germline, CDR1 is MNHEY and CDR2 SMNVEV (reference sequence). Here the CDR3 reads CASSLYGPEKLFF. The DNA of the CDR3 is TGTGCCAGCAGTTTATATGGGCCGGAGAAACTGTTTTTT.

The chain recombines TRBV11-2 with TRBJ2-7; a possible D gene is TRBD1 (6 bases). Germline lookup yields CDR1 SGHAT and CDR2 FQNNGV. CDR3 length: 15 residues. The V and J ends lost 5 bases and 3 bases respectively, with 17 bases between them. Here the CDR3 DNA reads TGTGCCAGCAGCCGGATCCAGGGACACCTCTACGAGCAGTACTTC. Amino acids: CASSRIQGHLYEQYF. The full variable domain, in which reference TRBV11-2 and TRBJ2-7 provide the parts outside the CDR3, is EAGVAQSPRYKIIEKRQSVAFWCNPISGHATLYWYQQILGQGPKLLIQFQNNGVVDDSQLPKDRFSAERLKGVDSTLKIQPAKLEDSAVYLCASSRIQGHLYEQYFGPGTRLTVT.

The J gene is TRBJ2-7, the V gene TRBV28; the match to TRBD2 covers 8 bases. The CDR3 contains 14 residues. Losses at the gene ends were 3 bases for V and 4 bases for J; bases not matched to a gene: 5. Germline CDR1 reads MDHEN; CDR2 reads SYDVKM. Written as DNA, the CDR3 is TGTGCCAGCAGTTTTGAGCGGGAGCAGTACGAGCAGTACTTC. It translates to CASSFEREQYEQYF.

This rearrangement joins TRBV19 to TRBJ1-5; D is unclear. The germline V gene encodes CDR1 LNHDA and CDR2 SQIVND (reference sequence). V shed 3 bases and J shed 1 base, with 10 bases lying between them. The CDR3 runs 15 residues. The CDR3 bases are TGTGCCAGTAGTATGATTTTGGAGAGCAATCAGCCCCAGCATTTT. Translating gives CASSMILESNQPQHF.

The chain recombines TRBV10-3 with TRBJ2-5; D is perhaps TRBD2 (6 bases). Germline CDR1 is ENHRY and CDR2 is SYGVKD. The length of the CDR3 is 15 residues. The V and J ends lost 3 bases and 9 bases respectively, with 20 bases between them. DNA of the CDR3: TGTGCCATCAGTGAAGACCTGGGGGGTCGAGGGGCCCAGTACTTC. This sequence encodes CAISEDLGGRGAQYF.

The J gene is TRBJ2-7, the V gene TRBV7-8, with a weak D call TRBD2 (6 bases). The germline V gene encodes CDR1 SGHVS and CDR2 FQNEAQ. The CDR3 has 18 residues. Trimming took off 1 base at V and 2 bases at J, with 21 bases between the two ends. The CDR3 DNA follows: TGTGCCAGCAGCTTAGGAGGAAAGACTAGTCATCGAACCTACGAGCAGTACTTC. It is translated as CASSLGGKTSHRTYEQYF.

The chain recombines TRBV28 with TRBJ2-6, with D tentatively TRBD1 (5 bases). CDR1 and CDR2 (germline): MDHEN, SYDVKM. The ends were cut back, 5 bases at V and 0 bases at J, with 8 bases in the middle. The CDR3 is 15 amino acids. CDR3 protein: CASSVTGSGANVLTF. CDR3 nucleotides: TGTGCCAGCAGTGTCACAGGCTCTGGGGCCAACGTCCTGACTTTC.

Many counts were recorded for this clone. The chain combines TRBV4-3 with TRBJ2-1; the match to TRBD2 covers 10 bases. Germline CDR1 and CDR2: LGHNA and YSLEER. After removal of 1 base from V and 10 bases from J, the junction contained 13 bases not matched to a gene. This CDR3 is built from 17 residues. This CDR3 is CASSQGEREGFRQEQFF. The CDR3 nucleotides read TGCGCCAGCAGCCAAGGGGAGCGGGAGGGGTTCCGTCAAGAGCAGTTCTTC.

The J gene is TRBJ2-1, the V gene TRBV5-1; D may be TRBD2 (6 bases). Germline loops: CDR1 SGHRS, CDR2 YFSETQ. CDR3 length: 11 residues. V lost 7 bases to trimming and J lost 4 bases, with 6 bases between them. The CDR3 sequence is CASGGYNEQFF. The CDR3 region has the DNA TGCGCCAGCGGGGGGTACAATGAGCAGTTCTTC.

J is TRBJ2-5 and V is TRBV5-4; 8 positions agree with TRBD2. Germline assignment: CDR1 SGHNT and CDR2 YYREEE (reference sequence). The CDR3 is made up of 16 amino acids. V shed 4 bases and J 2 bases; nucleotides not matched to a gene: 10. The chain's CDR3 is CASSPSVTGGQETQYF. Written as DNA, the CDR3 is TGTGCCAGCAGCCCTTCCGTTACGGGAGGGCAAGAGACCCAGTACTTC.

The genes are TRBV6-6 and TRBJ1-6; possibly TRBD1 for D (6 bases). The CDR3 contains 13 residues. Per germline, CDR1 MNHNY and CDR2 SVGAGI (reference sequence). V gave up 6 bases and J gave up 11 bases, with 14 bases separating them. The CDR3 nucleotides are TGTGCCAGCAGAGACAGGCGCCTTGCACCCCTCCACTTT. Protein sequence: CASRDRRLAPLHF.

This chain connects TRBV6-4 to TRBJ2-1, with 12 positions matching TRBD2. Trimming at V came to 5 bases and at J to 6 bases, leaving 5 bases not matched to a gene. The CDR3 is made up of 15 amino acids. Germline CDR1 is MRHNA and CDR2 is SNTAGT. CDR3: CASSPSGLAGNEQFF. CDR3 DNA: TGTGCCAGCAGTCCCTCGGGACTAGCGGGCAATGAGCAGTTCTTC.

V gene TRBV4-3 combines with J gene TRBJ2-3; 9 bases fit TRBD2. Germline V lookup: CDR1 LGHNA, CDR2 YSLEER. The CDR3 covers 17 residues. The junction had 11 bases not matched to a gene; V was cut back by 4 bases and J by 3 bases. The CDR3 here is CASSPGFGGRATDTQYF. CDR3 nucleotides: TGCGCCAGCAGCCCAGGGTTTGGCGGGAGGGCAACAGATACGCAGTATTTT.

This chain connects TRBV6-5 to TRBJ1-2; no firm D call. V lost 4 bases and J 0 bases, leaving 12 bases between the germline ends. Germline loops: CDR1 MNHEY, CDR2 SVGAGI. The CDR3 has 15 amino acids. The CDR3 sequence is CASSFSRVANYGYTF. CDR3 nucleotide sequence: TGTGCCAGCAGTTTCTCTCGGGTAGCTAACTATGGCTACACCTTC.

DNA of the CDR3: TGTGCCAGCAGTGAAGAAGGCAGACCGTGGTTTTCGGCTTTCTTT. Protein product: CASSEEGRPWFSAFF. This chain links TRBV6-1 with TRBJ1-1; no clear D. V shed 1 base and J shed 11 bases, with 20 bases lying between them. The germline V gene encodes CDR1 MNHNS and CDR2 SASEGT. This CDR3 spans 15 amino acids.

V gene TRBV7-2 combines with J gene TRBJ2-7; TRBD2 matches at 10 bases. Germline loops: CDR1 SGHTA, CDR2 FQGNSA. This CDR3 has 17 amino acids. V shed 1 base, J shed 0 bases, and the junction held 6 bases outside the gene matches. The CDR3 sequence: CASSLVPGLAASYEQYF. The CDR3 DNA reads TGTGCCAGCAGCTTAGTCCCCGGACTAGCGGCCTCCTACGAGCAGTACTTC.

This clone was picked up many times. The chain recombines TRBV6-4 with TRBJ2-1, with a weak D call TRBD2 (5 bases). Germline CDR1 reads MRHNA; CDR2 reads SNTAGT. The CDR3 has 13 residues. Trimming left V 3 bases short and J 6 bases short, with 9 bases between. CDR3: CASSEGESNEQFF. The DNA for the CDR3 is TGTGCCAGCAGTGAGGGAGAATCCAATGAGCAGTTCTTC.